The 15 T cell receptor beta chains reported below all come from one sample, sequenced in a study of blood T cell repertoires in COVID-19 (dated by TCRdb to 2018 to 2021). The library was obtained by the immunoSEQ multiplex PCR assay. As stored in TCRdb, this immuneACCESS dataset retains in-frame rearrangements with V and J assigned. A fraction of the clones does not appear; measured against another copy, unresolved V genes explain less than half of the discrepancy, and the remainder lacks a known reason. For this sample the table gives hundreds of thousands of clones, of which 80% to 85% were detected only once. Of the sample, about a sixth falls within the top ten clones. The sequencing sample was made of peripheral blood. Source of these receptors: a woman aged 80 or over with active or convalescent COVID-19.

V and J are TRBV27 and TRBJ2-3; 7 bases fit TRBD1. The CDR3 spans 14 residues. Germline assignment: CDR1 MNHEY and CDR2 SMNVEV (reference sequence). Trimming at V came to 4 bases and at J to 2 bases, leaving 3 bases not matched to a gene. The chain's CDR3 is CASSSQGFTDTQYF. The CDR3 nucleotides read TGTGCCAGCAGTTCACAGGGGTTCACAGATACGCAGTATTTT.

The chain links TRBV2 to TRBJ2-3; D is unclear. Germline values: CDR1 SNHLY, CDR2 FYNNEI. Trimming took off 4 bases at V and 2 bases at J, with 10 bases between the two ends. This CDR3 region has 14 residues. CDR3 bases: TGTGCCAGCAGTGCGGTCCTTAACACAGATACGCAGTATTTT. It is translated as CASSAVLNTDTQYF.

This chain links TRBV11-3 with TRBJ2-3; 7 bases fit TRBD1. Germline CDR1 reads SGHNT; CDR2 reads YENEEA. The CDR3 covers 14 residues. V trimming: 5 bases; J trimming: 3 bases; junction bases outside the gene matches: 5. This CDR3 is CASSNRGGTDTQYF. The CDR3, as DNA: TGTGCCAGCAGCAACAGGGGTGGGACAGATACGCAGTATTTT.

As to this clone: Distinct nucleotide sequences in the sample also encode this CDR3. The V and J genes are TRBV9 and TRBJ1-2; D is perhaps TRBD1 (5 bases). V lost 0 bases to trimming and J lost 0 bases, with 6 bases between them. This CDR3 contains 14 residues. Germline CDR1 SGDLS, CDR2 YYNGEE. The CDR3 region is CASSVGDSNYGYTF. CDR3 DNA sequence: TGTGCCAGCAGCGTAGGGGACTCTAACTATGGCTACACCTTC.

V is TRBV6-6 and J is TRBJ2-7; no clear D gene. Looked up from germline, CDR1 is MNHNY and CDR2 is SVGAGI (reference sequence). The CDR3 consists of 11 residues. Trimming removed 6 bases from V and 3 bases from J, with 6 bases in between. The CDR3 region has the DNA TGTGCCAGCAGACATAACTACGAGCAGTACTTC. Protein: CASRHNYEQYF.

This clone was seen only once. The sample has other DNA sequences that encode this CDR3 too. This chain joins TRBV5-1 and TRBJ2-2; weak D call: TRBD1 (6 bases). The V end lost 3 bases, the J end lost 0 bases, and 9 bases lay between the germline ends. CDR1 and CDR2 from the germline V gene are SGHRS and YFSETQ. The CDR3 consists of 15 residues. The CDR3 region has the DNA TGCGCCAGCAGCTCCGGACAGACGAACACCGGGGAGCTGTTTTTT. It is translated as CASSSGQTNTGELFF.

The chain employs TRBV29-1 and TRBJ2-3; 7 bases agree with TRBD1. CDR3 length: 13 amino acids. Germline V gene lookup returns CDR1 SQVTM and CDR2 ANQGSEA. Unmatched junction bases numbered 7, after V lost 3 bases and J lost 7 bases. The CDR3, as DNA: TGCAGCGTTGACCCAGGGGGTCTAAATACGCAGTATTTT. This codes for CSVDPGGLNTQYF.

The chain recombines TRBV5-1 with TRBJ2-5, with D tentatively TRBD1 (5 bases). V was trimmed by 0 bases and J by 4 bases, leaving 10 bases between them. In germline, CDR1 is SGHRS, CDR2 YFSETQ. CDR3 length equals 14 residues. The CDR3 here is CASSLVGVGETQYF. In nucleotides, the CDR3 is TGCGCCAGCAGCTTGGTAGGGGTGGGAGAGACCCAGTACTTC. Supplemented by reference TRBV5-1 and TRBJ2-5, the full variable domain reads KAGVTQTPRYLIKTRGQQVTLSCSPISGHRSVSWYQQTPGQGLQFLFEYFSETQRNKGNFPGRFSGRQFSNSRSEMNVSTLELGDSALYLCASSLVGVGETQYFGPGTRLLVL.

The J gene is TRBJ1-2, the V gene TRBV5-5, with 7 bases lining up with TRBD1. The germline V gene encodes CDR1 SGHKS and CDR2 YYEKEE (reference sequence). The junction had 13 bases not matched to a gene; V was cut back by 0 bases and J by 2 bases. This CDR3 is built from 18 residues. The chain's CDR3 is CASSLAPGQRDLNYGYTF. The CDR3 DNA is TGTGCCAGCAGCTTGGCCCCGGGACAGCGAGACCTCAACTATGGCTACACCTTC.

V gene TRBV14 combines with J gene TRBJ2-1; 7 bases fit TRBD2. Losses at the gene ends were 4 bases for V and 2 bases for J; bases not matched to a gene: 11. CDR1 is SGHDN, CDR2 FVKESK, per germline. The CDR3 runs to 17 residues. CDR3 loop: CASSPYLSAGTYNEQFF. The CDR3 nucleotides read TGTGCCAGCAGCCCATATTTATCAGCGGGAACCTACAATGAGCAGTTCTTC.

The chain employs TRBV5-1 and TRBJ2-7; 10 bases map to TRBD2. The CDR3 has 16 amino acids. The germline gives CDR1 SGHRS, CDR2 YFSETQ. The V and J ends lost 0 bases and 5 bases, in that order; junction bases with no gene match: 8. The CDR3 spells CASSLGVSGGLDEQYF. The CDR3 coding sequence is TGCGCCAGCAGCTTGGGAGTTAGCGGGGGGCTCGACGAGCAGTACTTC.

The chain combines TRBV11-2 with TRBJ2-5; 7 nucleotides agree with TRBD1. The junction had 7 bases not matched to a gene; V was cut back by 5 bases and J by 4 bases. The CDR3 totals 14 residues. The germline V gene has CDR1 SGHAT and CDR2 FQNNGV. DNA for the CDR3: TGTGCCAGCAGCATACAGGGGCTTGGAGAGACCCAGTACTTC. Its protein is CASSIQGLGETQYF.

This rearrangement joins TRBV7-2 to TRBJ1-1; D call uncertain. V lost 4 bases, J lost 6 bases, and 12 bases lay in between. The CDR3 sequence is 13 residues long. The germline V gene encodes CDR1 SGHTA and CDR2 FQGNSA. CDR3 amino acids: CASSSRQRSEAFF. In DNA form, the CDR3 reads TGTGCCAGCAGCTCCCGGCAGAGGTCTGAAGCTTTCTTT.

The chain uses TRBV7-2 and TRBJ1-1; perhaps TRBD1 as D (5 bases). From germline, CDR1 is SGHTA and CDR2 FQGNSA. The V end was cut by 2 bases, the J end by 5 bases, with 12 bases between. This CDR3 has 14 amino acids. As DNA, the CDR3 is TGTGCCAGCAGCTTAACGTACGGGGGTACTGAAGCTTTCTTT. Translating gives CASSLTYGGTEAFF.

This rearrangement joins TRBV24-1 to TRBJ2-5; no firm D call. V dropped 2 bases and J dropped 2 bases, with 8 bases sitting between them. Germline-derived CDR1 and CDR2 are KGHDR and SFDVKD. The CDR3 has 14 residues. Here the CDR3 DNA reads TGTGCCACCAGTGATTACAGTGTTCAAGAGACCCAGTACTTC. Protein sequence: CATSDYSVQETQYF.